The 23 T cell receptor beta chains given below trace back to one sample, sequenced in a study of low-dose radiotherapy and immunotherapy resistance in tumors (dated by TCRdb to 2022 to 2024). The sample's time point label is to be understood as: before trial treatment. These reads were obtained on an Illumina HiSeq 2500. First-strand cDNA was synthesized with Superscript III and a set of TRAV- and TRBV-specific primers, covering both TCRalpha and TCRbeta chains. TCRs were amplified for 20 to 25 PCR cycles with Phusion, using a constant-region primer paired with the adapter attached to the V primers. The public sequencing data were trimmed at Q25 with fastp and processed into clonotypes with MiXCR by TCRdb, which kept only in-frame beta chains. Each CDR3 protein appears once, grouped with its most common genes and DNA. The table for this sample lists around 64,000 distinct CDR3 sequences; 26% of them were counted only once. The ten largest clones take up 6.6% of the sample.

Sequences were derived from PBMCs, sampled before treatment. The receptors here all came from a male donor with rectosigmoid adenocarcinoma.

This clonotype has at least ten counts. DNA for the CDR3: TGTGCCGGACAGGGGGACCATAATTCACCCCTCCACTTT. Encoded protein: CAGQGDHNSPLHF. J is TRBJ1-6 and V is TRBV6-2 or TRBV6-3, with TRBD1 identical over 10 bases. The junction had 3 bases not matched to a gene; V was cut back by 11 bases and J by 5 bases. CDR3 length: 13 residues. The germline gives CDR1 MNHEY, CDR2 SVGEGT.

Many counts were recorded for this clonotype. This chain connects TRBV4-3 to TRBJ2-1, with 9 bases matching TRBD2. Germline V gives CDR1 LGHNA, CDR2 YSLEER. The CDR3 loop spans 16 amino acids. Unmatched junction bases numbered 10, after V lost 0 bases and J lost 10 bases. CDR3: CASSQDPAGGPREQFF. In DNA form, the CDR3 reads TGCGCCAGCAGCCAAGACCCAGCGGGAGGCCCTCGGGAGCAGTTCTTC.

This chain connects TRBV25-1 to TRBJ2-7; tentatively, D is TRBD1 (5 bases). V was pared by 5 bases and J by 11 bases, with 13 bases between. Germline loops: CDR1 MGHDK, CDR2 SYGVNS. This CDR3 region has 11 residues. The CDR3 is CASSIGPREYF. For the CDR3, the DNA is TGTGCCAGCAGTATTGGGCCCAGGGAGTACTTC.

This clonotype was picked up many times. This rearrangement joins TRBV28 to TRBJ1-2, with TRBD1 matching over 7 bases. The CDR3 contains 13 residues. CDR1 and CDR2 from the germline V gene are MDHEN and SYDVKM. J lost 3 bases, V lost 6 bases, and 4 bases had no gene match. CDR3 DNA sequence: TGTGCCAGCAGGACCCAGGGGGACTATGGCTACACCTTC. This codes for CASRTQGDYGYTF.

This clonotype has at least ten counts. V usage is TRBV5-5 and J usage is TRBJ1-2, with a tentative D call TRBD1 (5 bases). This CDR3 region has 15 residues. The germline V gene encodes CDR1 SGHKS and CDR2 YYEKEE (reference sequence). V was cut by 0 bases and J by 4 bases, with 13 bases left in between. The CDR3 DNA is TGTGCCAGCAGCTTGGGACAGCCCAGAACCTATGGCTACACCTTC. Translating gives CASSLGQPRTYGYTF.

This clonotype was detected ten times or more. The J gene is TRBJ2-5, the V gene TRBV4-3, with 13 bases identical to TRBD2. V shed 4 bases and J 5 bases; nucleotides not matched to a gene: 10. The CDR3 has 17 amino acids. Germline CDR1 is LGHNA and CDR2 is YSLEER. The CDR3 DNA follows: TGCGCCAGCAGCCTTACTAGCGGGACTAGCGGGGCGGAGACCCAGTACTTC. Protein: CASSLTSGTSGAETQYF.

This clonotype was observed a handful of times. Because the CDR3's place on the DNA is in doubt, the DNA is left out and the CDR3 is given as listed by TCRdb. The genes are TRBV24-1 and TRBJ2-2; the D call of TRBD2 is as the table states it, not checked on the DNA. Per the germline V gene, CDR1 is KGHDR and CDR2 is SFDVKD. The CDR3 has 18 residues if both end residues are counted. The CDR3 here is CATSGAEGGANTGELFFF.

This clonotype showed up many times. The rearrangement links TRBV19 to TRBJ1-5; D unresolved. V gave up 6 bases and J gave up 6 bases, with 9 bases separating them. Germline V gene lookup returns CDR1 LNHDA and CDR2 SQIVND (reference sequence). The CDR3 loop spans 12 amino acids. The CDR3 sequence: CASRAKGQPQHF. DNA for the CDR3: TGTGCCAGTAGGGCAAAGGGTCAGCCCCAGCATTTT.

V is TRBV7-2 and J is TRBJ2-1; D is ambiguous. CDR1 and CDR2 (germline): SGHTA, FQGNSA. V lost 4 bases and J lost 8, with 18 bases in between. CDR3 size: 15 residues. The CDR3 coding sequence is TGTGCCAGCAGCTACGATCGACCGCGCAGCTATGAGCAGTTCTTC. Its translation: CASSYDRPRSYEQFF.

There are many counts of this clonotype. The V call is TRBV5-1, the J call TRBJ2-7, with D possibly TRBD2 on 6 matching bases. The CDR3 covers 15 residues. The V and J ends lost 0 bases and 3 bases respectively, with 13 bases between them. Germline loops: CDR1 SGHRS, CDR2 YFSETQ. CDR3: CASSLALGLFYEQYF. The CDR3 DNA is TGCGCCAGCAGCTTGGCCCTGGGACTCTTCTACGAGCAGTACTTC.

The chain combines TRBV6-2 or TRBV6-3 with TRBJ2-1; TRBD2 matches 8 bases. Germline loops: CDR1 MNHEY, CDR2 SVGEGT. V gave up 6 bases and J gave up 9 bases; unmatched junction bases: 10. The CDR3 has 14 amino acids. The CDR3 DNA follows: TGTGCCAGCAGGGCCGGGACTAGTGGGGGTGAGCAGTTCTTC. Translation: CASRAGTSGGEQFF.

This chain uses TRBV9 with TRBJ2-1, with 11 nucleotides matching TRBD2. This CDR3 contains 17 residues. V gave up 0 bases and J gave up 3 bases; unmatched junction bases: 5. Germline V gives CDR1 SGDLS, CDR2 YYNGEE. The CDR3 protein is CASSVVASGRNYNEQFF. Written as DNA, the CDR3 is TGTGCCAGCAGCGTAGTTGCTAGCGGGAGGAACTACAATGAGCAGTTCTTC.

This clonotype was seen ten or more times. The CDR3 protein is CSAPDFTYEQYF. CDR3 bases: TGCAGTGCCCCGGACTTTACCTACGAGCAGTACTTC. This sequence joins TRBV20-1 and TRBJ2-7; tentatively, D is TRBD2 (5 bases). Trimming took off 6 bases at V and 2 bases at J, with 11 bases between the two ends. The CDR3 is made up of 12 amino acids. Germline CDR1 is DFQATT and CDR2 is SNEGSKA (reference sequence).

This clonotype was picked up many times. Written as DNA, the CDR3 is TGTGCCAGCAGCTTAGGGACGATAGAGACCCAGTACTTC. This gives the protein CASSLGTIETQYF. This chain connects TRBV7-2 to TRBJ2-5; no reliable D call. This CDR3 is 13 amino acids long. Germline assignment: CDR1 SGHTA and CDR2 FQGNSA. The V end was cut by 1 base, the J end by 4 bases, with 7 bases between.

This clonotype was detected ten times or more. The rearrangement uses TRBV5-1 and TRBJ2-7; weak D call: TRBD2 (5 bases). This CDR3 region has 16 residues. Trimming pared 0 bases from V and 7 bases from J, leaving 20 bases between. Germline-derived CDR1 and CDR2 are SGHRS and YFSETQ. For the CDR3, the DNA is TGCGCCAGCAGCTTGGCCCAGCGGAGTGGTCTACGGGAGCAGTACTTC. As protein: CASSLAQRSGLREQYF.

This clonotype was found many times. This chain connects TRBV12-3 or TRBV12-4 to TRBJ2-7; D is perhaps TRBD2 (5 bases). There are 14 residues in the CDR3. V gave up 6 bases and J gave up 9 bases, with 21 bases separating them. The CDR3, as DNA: TGTGCCAGCAGCCCCCAGTTAGCGACGGACGGGCAGTACTTC. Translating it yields CASSPQLATDGQYF.

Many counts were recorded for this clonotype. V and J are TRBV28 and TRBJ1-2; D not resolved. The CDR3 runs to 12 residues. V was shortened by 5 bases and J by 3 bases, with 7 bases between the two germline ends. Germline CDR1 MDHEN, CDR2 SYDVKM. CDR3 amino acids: CASSDGDYGYTF. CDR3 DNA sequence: TGTGCCAGCAGTGATGGTGACTATGGCTACACCTTC.

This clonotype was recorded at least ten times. The CDR3: CASSEGTYEQYF. DNA of the CDR3: TGTGCCAGCAGCGAGGGGACCTACGAGCAGTACTTC. The rearrangement uses TRBV6-2 or TRBV6-3 and TRBJ2-7; perhaps D is TRBD1 or TRBD2 (5 bases each). V was trimmed by 6 bases and J by 2 bases, leaving 8 bases between them. This CDR3 has 12 residues. CDR1 is MNHEY and CDR2 is SVGEGT in the germline V gene.

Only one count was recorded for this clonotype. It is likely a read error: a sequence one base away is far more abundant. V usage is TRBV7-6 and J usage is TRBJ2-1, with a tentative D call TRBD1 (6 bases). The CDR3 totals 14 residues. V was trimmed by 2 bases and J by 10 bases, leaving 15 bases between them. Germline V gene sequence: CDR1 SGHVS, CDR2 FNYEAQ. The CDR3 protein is CASSLRQESYEQFF. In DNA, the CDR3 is TGTGCCAGCAGCTTAAGACAGGAGTCCTACGAGCAGTTCTTC. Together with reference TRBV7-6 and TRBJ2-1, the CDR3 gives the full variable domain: GAGVSQSPRYKVTKRGQDVALRCDPISGHVSLYWYRQALGQGPEFLTYFNYEAQQDKSGLPNDRFSAERPEGSISTLTIQRTEQRDSAMYRCASSLRQESYEQFFGPGTRLTVL.

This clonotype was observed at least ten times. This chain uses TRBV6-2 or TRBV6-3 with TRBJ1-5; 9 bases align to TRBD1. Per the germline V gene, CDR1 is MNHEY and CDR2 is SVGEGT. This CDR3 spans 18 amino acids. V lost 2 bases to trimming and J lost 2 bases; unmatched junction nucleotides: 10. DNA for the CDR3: TGTGCCAGCAGTTACGAGACAGGGGGTGTGTTAGGCAATCAGCCCCAGCATTTT. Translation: CASSYETGGVLGNQPQHF.

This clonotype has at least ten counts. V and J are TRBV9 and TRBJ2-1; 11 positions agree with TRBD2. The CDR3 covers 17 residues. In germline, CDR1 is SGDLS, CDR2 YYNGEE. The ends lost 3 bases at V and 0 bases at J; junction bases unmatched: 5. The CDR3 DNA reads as TGTGCCAGCAGCGCCCGACTAGCGGGGACCTCCTACAATGAGCAGTTCTTC. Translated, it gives CASSARLAGTSYNEQFF.

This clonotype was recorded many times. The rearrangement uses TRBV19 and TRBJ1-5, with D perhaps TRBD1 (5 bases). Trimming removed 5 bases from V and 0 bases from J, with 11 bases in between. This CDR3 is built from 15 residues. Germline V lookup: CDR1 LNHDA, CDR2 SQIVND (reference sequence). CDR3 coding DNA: TGTGCCAGTAGTCCAAAGACAGTTAGCAATCAGCCCCAGCATTTT. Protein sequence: CASSPKTVSNQPQHF.

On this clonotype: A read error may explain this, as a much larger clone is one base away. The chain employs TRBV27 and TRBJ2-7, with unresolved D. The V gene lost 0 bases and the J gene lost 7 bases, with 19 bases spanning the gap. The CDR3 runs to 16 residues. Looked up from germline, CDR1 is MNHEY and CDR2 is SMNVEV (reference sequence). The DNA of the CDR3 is TGTGCCAGCAGTTTATCTGAGACATTCTCCTACAATGAGCAGTACTTC. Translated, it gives CASSLSETFSYNEQYF.